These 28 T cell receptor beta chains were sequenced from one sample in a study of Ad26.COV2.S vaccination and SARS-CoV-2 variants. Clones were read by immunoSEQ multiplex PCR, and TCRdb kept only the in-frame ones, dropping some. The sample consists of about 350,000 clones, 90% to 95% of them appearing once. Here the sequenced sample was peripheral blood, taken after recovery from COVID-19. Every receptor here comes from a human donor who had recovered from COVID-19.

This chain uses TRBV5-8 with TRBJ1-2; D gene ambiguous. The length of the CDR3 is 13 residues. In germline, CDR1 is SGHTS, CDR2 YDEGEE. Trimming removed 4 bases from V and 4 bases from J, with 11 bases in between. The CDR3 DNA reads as TGTGCCAGCAGCCTCACTGGACCCTATGGCTACACCTTC. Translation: CASSLTGPYGYTF. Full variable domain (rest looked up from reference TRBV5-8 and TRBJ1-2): EAGVTQSPTHLIKTRGQQATLRCSPISGHTSVYWYQQALGLGLQFLLWYDEGEERNRGNFPPRFSGRQFPNYSSELNVNALELEDSALYLCASSLTGPYGYTFGSGTRLTVV.

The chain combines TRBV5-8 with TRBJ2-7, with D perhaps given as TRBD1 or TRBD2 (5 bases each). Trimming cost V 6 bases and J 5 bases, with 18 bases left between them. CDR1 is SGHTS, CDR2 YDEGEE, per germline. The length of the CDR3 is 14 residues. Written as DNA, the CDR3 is TGTGCCAGCAAGGGGACCCGCGGGCGCGACGAGCAGTACTTC. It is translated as CASKGTRGRDEQYF.

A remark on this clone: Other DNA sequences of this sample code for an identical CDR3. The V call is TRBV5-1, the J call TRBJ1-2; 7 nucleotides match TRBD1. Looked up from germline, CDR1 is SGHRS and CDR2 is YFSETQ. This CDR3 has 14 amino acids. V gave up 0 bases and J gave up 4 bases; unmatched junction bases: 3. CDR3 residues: CASSLGQGIYGYTF. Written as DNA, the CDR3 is TGCGCCAGCAGCTTGGGACAGGGTATCTATGGCTACACCTTC.

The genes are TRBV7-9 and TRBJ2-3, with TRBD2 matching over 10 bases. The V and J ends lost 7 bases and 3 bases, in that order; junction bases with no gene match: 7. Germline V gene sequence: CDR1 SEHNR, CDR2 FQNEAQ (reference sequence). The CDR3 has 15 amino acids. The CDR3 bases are TGTGCCAGCACCCCCAGCGGGGGGGTTACAGATACGCAGTATTTT. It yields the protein CASTPSGGVTDTQYF.

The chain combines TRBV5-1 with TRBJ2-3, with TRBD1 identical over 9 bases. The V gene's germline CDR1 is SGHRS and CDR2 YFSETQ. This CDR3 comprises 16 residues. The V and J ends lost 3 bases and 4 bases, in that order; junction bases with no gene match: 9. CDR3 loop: CASSSSPGTGPDTQYF. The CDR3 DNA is TGCGCCAGCAGCTCCAGTCCCGGGACAGGGCCAGATACGCAGTATTTT.

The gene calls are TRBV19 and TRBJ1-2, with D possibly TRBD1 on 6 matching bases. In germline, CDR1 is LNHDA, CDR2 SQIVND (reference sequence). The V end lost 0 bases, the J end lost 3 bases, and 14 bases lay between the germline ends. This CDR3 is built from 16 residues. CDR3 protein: CASSIDHKRGDYGYTF. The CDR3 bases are TGTGCCAGTAGTATAGATCACAAAAGGGGGGACTATGGCTACACCTTC.

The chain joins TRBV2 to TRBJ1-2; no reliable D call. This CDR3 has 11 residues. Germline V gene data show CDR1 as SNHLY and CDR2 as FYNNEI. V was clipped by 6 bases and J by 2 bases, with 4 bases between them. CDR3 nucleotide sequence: TGTGCCAGCAGACAGAACTATGGCTACACCTTC. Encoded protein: CASRQNYGYTF.

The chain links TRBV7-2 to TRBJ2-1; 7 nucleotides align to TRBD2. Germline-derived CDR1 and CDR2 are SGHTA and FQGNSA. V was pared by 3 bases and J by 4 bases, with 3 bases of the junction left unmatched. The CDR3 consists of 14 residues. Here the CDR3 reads CASSLGTTYNEQFF. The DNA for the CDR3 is TGTGCCAGCAGCTTGGGGACTACGTACAATGAGCAGTTCTTC. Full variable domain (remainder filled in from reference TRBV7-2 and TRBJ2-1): GAGVSQSPSNKVTEKGKDVELRCDPISGHTALYWYRQSLGQGLEFLIYFQGNSAPDKSGLPSDRFSAERTGGSVSTLTIQRTQQEDSAVYLCASSLGTTYNEQFFGPGTRLTVL.

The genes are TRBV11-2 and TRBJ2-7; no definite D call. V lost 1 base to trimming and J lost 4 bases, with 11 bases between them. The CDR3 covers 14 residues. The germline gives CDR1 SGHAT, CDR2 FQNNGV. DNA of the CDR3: TGTGCCAGCAGCTTAGTCCCCGATGAATACGAGCAGTACTTC. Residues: CASSLVPDEYEQYF.

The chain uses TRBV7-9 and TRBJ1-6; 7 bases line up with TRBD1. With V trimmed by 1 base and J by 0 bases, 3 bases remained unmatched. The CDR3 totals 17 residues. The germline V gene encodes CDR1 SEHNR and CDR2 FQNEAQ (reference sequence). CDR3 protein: CASSLGTGSSYNSPLHF. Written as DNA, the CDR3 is TGTGCCAGCAGCTTAGGGACAGGTTCCTCCTATAATTCACCCCTCCACTTT.

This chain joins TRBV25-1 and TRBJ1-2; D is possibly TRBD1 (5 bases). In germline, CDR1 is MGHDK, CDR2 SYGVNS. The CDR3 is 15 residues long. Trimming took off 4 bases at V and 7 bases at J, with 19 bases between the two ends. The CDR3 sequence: CASSGRQPGSFGYTF. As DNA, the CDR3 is TGTGCCAGCAGTGGCCGACAGCCAGGAAGTTTTGGCTACACCTTC.

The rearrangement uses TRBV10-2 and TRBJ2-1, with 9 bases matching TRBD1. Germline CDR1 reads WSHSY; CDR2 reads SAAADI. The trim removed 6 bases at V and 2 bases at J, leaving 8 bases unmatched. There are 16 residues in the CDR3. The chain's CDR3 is CASRGWTGVAYNEQFF. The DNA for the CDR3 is TGCGCCAGCAGGGGGTGGACAGGGGTGGCCTACAATGAGCAGTTCTTC.

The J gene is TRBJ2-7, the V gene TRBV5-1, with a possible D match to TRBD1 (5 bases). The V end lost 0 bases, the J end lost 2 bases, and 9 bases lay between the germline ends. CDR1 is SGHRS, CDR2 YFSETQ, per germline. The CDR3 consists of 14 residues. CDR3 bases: TGCGCCAGCAGCTTGGGACAGATACCCTACGAGCAGTACTTC. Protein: CASSLGQIPYEQYF.

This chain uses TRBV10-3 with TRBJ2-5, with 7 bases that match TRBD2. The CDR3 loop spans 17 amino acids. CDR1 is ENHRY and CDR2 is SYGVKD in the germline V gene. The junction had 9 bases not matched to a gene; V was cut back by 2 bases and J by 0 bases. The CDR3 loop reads CAISEGRPSGYQETQYF. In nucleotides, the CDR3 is TGTGCCATCAGTGAGGGCCGGCCTAGCGGATACCAAGAGACCCAGTACTTC.

The CDR3 here is CASSFRGVNTQYF. The CDR3, as DNA: TGTGCCAGCAGTTTCCGAGGAGTTAATACGCAGTATTTT. The chain combines TRBV12-3 or TRBV12-4 with TRBJ2-3; no clear D. The CDR3 sequence is 13 residues long. V was trimmed by 3 bases and J by 7 bases, leaving 11 bases between them.

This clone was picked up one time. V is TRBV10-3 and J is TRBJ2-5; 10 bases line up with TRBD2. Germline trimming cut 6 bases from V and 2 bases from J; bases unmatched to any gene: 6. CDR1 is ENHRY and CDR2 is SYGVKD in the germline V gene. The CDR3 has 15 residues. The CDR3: CAIRDSSGGQETQYF. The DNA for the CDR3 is TGTGCCATCAGAGACTCTAGCGGGGGACAAGAGACCCAGTACTTC.

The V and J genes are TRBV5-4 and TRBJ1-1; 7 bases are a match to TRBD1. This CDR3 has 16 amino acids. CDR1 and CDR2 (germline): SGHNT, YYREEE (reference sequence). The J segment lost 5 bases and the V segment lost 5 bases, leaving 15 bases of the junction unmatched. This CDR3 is CASSGSIQGLGTEAFF. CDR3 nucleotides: TGTGCCAGCAGTGGCTCCATACAGGGGCTAGGGACTGAAGCTTTCTTT. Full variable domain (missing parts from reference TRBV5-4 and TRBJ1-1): ETGVTQSPTHLIKTRGQQVTLRCSSQSGHNTVSWYQQALGQGPQFIFQYYREEENGRGNFPPRFSGLQFPNYSSELNVNALELDDSALYLCASSGSIQGLGTEAFFGQGTRLTVV.

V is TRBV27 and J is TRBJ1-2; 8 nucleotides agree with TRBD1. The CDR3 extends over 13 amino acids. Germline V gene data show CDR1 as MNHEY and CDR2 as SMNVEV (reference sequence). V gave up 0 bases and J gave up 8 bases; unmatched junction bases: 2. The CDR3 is CASSLSTGEGYTF. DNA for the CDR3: TGTGCCAGCAGTTTATCGACAGGGGAGGGCTACACCTTC.

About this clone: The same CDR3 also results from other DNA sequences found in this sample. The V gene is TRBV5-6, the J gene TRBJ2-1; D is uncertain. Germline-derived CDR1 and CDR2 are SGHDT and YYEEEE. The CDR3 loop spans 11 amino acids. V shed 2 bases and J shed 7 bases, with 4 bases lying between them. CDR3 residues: CASSFRNEQFF. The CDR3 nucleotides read TGTGCCAGCAGCTTTAGAAATGAGCAGTTCTTC.

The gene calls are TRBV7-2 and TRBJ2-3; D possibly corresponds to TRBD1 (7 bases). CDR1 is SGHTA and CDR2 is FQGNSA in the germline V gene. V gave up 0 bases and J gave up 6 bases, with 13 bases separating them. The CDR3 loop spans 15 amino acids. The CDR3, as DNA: TGTGCCAGCAGCTTAGCGCTTTCAGGGGGGGATACGCAGTATTTT. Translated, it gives CASSLALSGGDTQYF.

The CDR3 DNA sequence: TGTGCCAGTAGTACGCAAGGGGGGGATAGCAATCAGCCCCAGCATTTT. The encoded protein is CASSTQGGDSNQPQHF. This sequence joins TRBV19 and TRBJ1-5, with D perhaps matching TRBD1 (6 bases). The V gene lost 4 bases and the J gene lost 0 bases, with 13 bases spanning the gap. Looked up from germline, CDR1 is LNHDA and CDR2 is SQIVND (reference sequence). CDR3 length: 16 residues. The full variable domain, its missing parts supplied by reference TRBV19 and TRBJ1-5, is DGGITQSPKYLFRKEGQNVTLSCEQNLNHDAMYWYRQDPGQGLRLIYYSQIVNDFQKGDIAEGYSVSREKKESFPLTVTSAQKNPTAFYLCASSTQGGDSNQPQHFGDGTRLSIL.

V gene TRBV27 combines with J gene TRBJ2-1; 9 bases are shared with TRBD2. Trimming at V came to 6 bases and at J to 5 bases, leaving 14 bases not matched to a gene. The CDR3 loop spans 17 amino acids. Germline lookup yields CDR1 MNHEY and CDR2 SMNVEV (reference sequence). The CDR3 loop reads CASRTERGATRNNEQFF. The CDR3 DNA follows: TGTGCCAGCAGGACCGAGCGGGGGGCCACGCGCAACAATGAGCAGTTCTTC.

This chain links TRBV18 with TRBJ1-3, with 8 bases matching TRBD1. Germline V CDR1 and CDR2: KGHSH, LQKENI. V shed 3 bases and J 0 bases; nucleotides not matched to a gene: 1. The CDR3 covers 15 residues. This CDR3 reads CASSPGTGSGNTIYF. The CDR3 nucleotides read TGTGCCAGCTCACCCGGGACAGGCTCTGGAAACACCATATATTTT.

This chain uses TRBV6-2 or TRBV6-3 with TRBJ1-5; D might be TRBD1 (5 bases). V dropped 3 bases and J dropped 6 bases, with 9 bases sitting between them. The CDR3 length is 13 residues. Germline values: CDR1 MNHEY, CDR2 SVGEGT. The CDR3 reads CASSYDQGQPQHF. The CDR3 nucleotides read TGTGCCAGCAGTTATGATCAGGGTCAGCCCCAGCATTTT.

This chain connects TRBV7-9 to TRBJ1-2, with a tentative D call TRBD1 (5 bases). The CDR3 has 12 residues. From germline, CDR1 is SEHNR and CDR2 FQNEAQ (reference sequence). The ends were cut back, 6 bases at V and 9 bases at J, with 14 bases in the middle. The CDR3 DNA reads TGTGCCAGCAGACCCGGGACGTCGAGCTACACCTTC. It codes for CASRPGTSSYTF.

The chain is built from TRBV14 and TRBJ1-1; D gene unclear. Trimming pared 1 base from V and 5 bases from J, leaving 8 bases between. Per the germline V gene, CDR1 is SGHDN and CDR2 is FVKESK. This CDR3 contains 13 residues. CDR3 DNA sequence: TGTGCCAGCAGCCAAGCGGCTGGTACTGAAGCTTTCTTT. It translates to CASSQAAGTEAFF.

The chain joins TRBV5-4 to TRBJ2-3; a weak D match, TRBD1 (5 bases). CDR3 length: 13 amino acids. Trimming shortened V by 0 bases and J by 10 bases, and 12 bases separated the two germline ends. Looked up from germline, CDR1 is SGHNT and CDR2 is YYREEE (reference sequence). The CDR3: CASSLERQIPQYF. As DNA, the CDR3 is TGTGCCAGCAGCTTGGAACGACAGATACCGCAGTATTTT. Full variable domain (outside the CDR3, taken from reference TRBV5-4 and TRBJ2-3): ETGVTQSPTHLIKTRGQQVTLRCSSQSGHNTVSWYQQALGQGPQFIFQYYREEENGRGNFPPRFSGLQFPNYSSELNVNALELDDSALYLCASSLERQIPQYFGPGTRLTVL.

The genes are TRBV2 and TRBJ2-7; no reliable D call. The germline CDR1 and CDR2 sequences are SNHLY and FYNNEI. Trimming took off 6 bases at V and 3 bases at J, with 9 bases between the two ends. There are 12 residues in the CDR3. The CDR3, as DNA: TGTGCCAGCAGGCGACAAGACTACGAGCAGTACTTC. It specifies CASRRQDYEQYF.